A single sample gave rise to the 18 T cell receptor beta chains below, sequenced in a study of T cell responses to AZD1222 COVID-19 vaccine. Profiling relied on immunoSEQ multiplex PCR, and the TCRdb table lists in-frame clones only, not all of them. This table holds 150,000 to 200,000 clones, roughly 94% found once. The sample was peripheral blood, taken 28 days after the second AZD1222 dose. The receptors here all came from an adult who received the AZD1222 COVID-19 vaccine.

V gene TRBV6-6 combines with J gene TRBJ1-2; 7 bases are shared with TRBD1. The CDR3 consists of 14 residues. Trimming cost V 5 bases and J 4 bases; bases outside gene matches: 7. The germline gives CDR1 MNHNY, CDR2 SVGAGI (reference sequence). The CDR3 bases are TGTGCCAGCAGTGTACAGGGGAATAGCTATGGCTACACCTTC. It yields the protein CASSVQGNSYGYTF.

This clone showed up just once. This chain links TRBV6-8 with TRBJ1-2; 8 bases match TRBD1. Germline lookup yields CDR1 MNHGY and CDR2 SAAAGT. V was pared by 2 bases and J by 8 bases, with 4 bases of the junction left unmatched. The CDR3 has 13 amino acids. CDR3 residues: CASSYGTGRGYTF. As DNA, the CDR3 is TGTGCCAGCAGTTACGGGACAGGTCGAGGCTACACCTTC.

V usage is TRBV4-1 and J usage is TRBJ2-1; 12 positions agree with TRBD2. The CDR3 is 16 amino acids. Germline-derived CDR1 and CDR2 are MGHRA and YSYEKL. V shed 2 bases and J 8 bases; nucleotides not matched to a gene: 7. The CDR3 DNA sequence: TGCGCCAGCAGCCAACTAGCGGGGGGGCTGAGGGATGAGCAGTTCTTC. Protein: CASSQLAGGLRDEQFF.

For the CDR3, the DNA is TGTGCCATCAGTGATACATACAATGAGCAGTTCTTC. Protein product: CAISDTYNEQFF. The rearrangement links TRBV10-3 to TRBJ2-1; D is uncertain. CDR1 and CDR2 (germline): ENHRY, SYGVKD. The CDR3 runs 12 residues. V was cut by 3 bases and J by 4 bases, with 4 bases left in between.

V usage is TRBV7-8 and J usage is TRBJ1-3, with D uncertain. With 8 bases removed from V and 2 bases from J, the gap between germline ends came to 10 bases. The CDR3 is 13 amino acids. Germline V gene lookup returns CDR1 SGHVS and CDR2 FQNEAQ. CDR3 residues: CASRAGTGNTIYF. The CDR3 nucleotides are TGTGCCAGCCGGGCGGGGACTGGAAACACCATATATTTT.

The rearrangement uses TRBV24-1 and TRBJ1-1, with TRBD1 identical over 10 bases. The CDR3 runs to 18 residues. Germline assignment: CDR1 KGHDR and CDR2 SFDVKD. V gave up 6 bases and J gave up 3 bases; unmatched junction bases: 15. The CDR3 loop is CATSPLPGQGVLYTEAFF. CDR3 nucleotide sequence: TGTGCCACCAGTCCCTTACCCGGACAGGGGGTACTGTACACTGAAGCTTTCTTT.

This rearrangement joins TRBV3-1 (or the pseudogene TRBV3-2) to TRBJ1-2, with TRBD1 matching over 10 bases. CDR3 size: 18 residues. Per the germline V gene, CDR1 is LGHDT and CDR2 is YNNKEL (reference sequence). The V and J ends lost 4 bases and 2 bases, in that order; junction bases with no gene match: 13. The CDR3 bases are TGTGCCAGCAGCCCCCGAGAAGCGGACAGGGGGGGGAACTATGGCTACACCTTC. It codes for CASSPREADRGGNYGYTF.

The chain links TRBV10-3 to TRBJ1-6; weak D call: TRBD1 (5 bases). The germline CDR1 and CDR2 sequences are ENHRY and SYGVKD. CDR3 length equals 12 residues. The V and J ends lost 4 bases and 12 bases respectively, with 10 bases between them. CDR3 in DNA: TGTGCCATCAGTGCTCAAGGGGTACCCCTCCACTTT. Protein: CAISAQGVPLHF.

The chain joins TRBV6-5 to TRBJ1-2; 8 positions agree with TRBD1. The V and J ends lost 6 bases and 7 bases, in that order; junction bases with no gene match: 10. This CDR3 comprises 14 residues. Per the germline V gene, CDR1 is MNHEY and CDR2 is SVGAGI. CDR3 coding DNA: TGTGCCAGCAGACCGACAGGGGCGCCAGGTGGCTACACCTTC. Protein product: CASRPTGAPGGYTF.

DNA of the CDR3: TGTGCCATCAGTGAAGATCCGGGACTAGGGTTCGAGACCCAGTACTTC. Translated, it gives CAISEDPGLGFETQYF. The chain combines TRBV10-3 with TRBJ2-5, with 8 bases fitting TRBD2. The CDR3 sequence is 16 residues long. Germline V gene lookup returns CDR1 ENHRY and CDR2 SYGVKD. Germline trimming cut 3 bases from V and 5 bases from J; bases unmatched to any gene: 11.

V gene TRBV29-1 combines with J gene TRBJ1-5; D might be TRBD1 (5 bases). The V and J ends lost 6 bases and 7 bases respectively, with 16 bases between them. The CDR3 contains 13 residues. Germline V CDR1 and CDR2: SQVTM, ANQGSEA. The CDR3 nucleotides are TGCAGCGTCCGGGGGGGAGAGGAACAGCCCCAGCATTTT. Protein product: CSVRGGEEQPQHF. Variable domain in full (rest from reference TRBV29-1 and TRBJ1-5): SAVISQKPSRDICQRGTSLTIQCQVDSQVTMMFWYRQQPGQSLTLIATANQGSEATYESGFVIDKFPISRPNLTFSTLTVSNMSPEDSSIYLCSVRGGEEQPQHFGDGTRLSIL.

This chain uses TRBV6-5 with TRBJ1-1, with TRBD1 matching over 8 bases. This CDR3 region has 12 residues. V was pared by 9 bases and J by 8 bases, with 8 bases of the junction left unmatched. Germline V CDR1 and CDR2: MNHEY, SVGAGI. This CDR3 reads CASHRGTTEAFF. The CDR3, as DNA: TGTGCCAGTCACAGGGGGACGACGGAAGCTTTCTTT.

CDR3 DNA: TGTGCCAGCAGTGACTCTGCGGGGGGGCCCACAGATACGCAGTATTTT. Its protein product is CASSDSAGGPTDTQYF. This sequence joins TRBV6-4 and TRBJ2-3; TRBD2 matches 9 bases. Germline CDR1 reads MRHNA; CDR2 reads SNTAGT. The CDR3 has 16 residues. The trim removed 0 bases at V and 2 bases at J, leaving 3 bases unmatched.

V and J are TRBV7-2 and TRBJ2-5; D call uncertain. Germline V gene sequence: CDR1 SGHTA, CDR2 FQGNSA. The germline V and J ends were trimmed by 0 bases and 3 bases, with 8 bases remaining between them. The CDR3 spans 14 residues. The CDR3 DNA sequence: TGTGCCAGCAGCTTAGCGCGCGTCGAAGAGACCCAGTACTTC. Translation: CASSLARVEETQYF.

The table lists this clone with a few counts. The chain uses TRBV3-1 (or the pseudogene TRBV3-2) and TRBJ2-7; 8 bases match TRBD2. Per the germline V gene, CDR1 is LGHDT and CDR2 is YNNKEL (reference sequence). The CDR3 is 13 residues long. With V trimmed by 4 bases and J by 5 bases, 4 bases remained unmatched. The CDR3 nucleotides are TGTGCCAGCAGCCTAGGACTAGCCCACGAGCAGTACTTC. Amino acids: CASSLGLAHEQYF.

V usage is TRBV9 and J usage is TRBJ2-3, with TRBD2 identical over 12 bases. Germline CDR1 reads SGDLS; CDR2 reads YYNGEE. Trimming removed 4 bases from V and 2 bases from J; junction bases left unmatched: 5. The CDR3 sequence is 16 residues long. The CDR3 DNA reads as TGTGCCAGCAGCCCAGCTAGCGGGGGGGTCACAGATACGCAGTATTTT. Protein sequence: CASSPASGGVTDTQYF.

The chain carries TRBV10-3 and TRBJ2-1; 9 bases line up with TRBD2. The V segment lost 7 bases and the J segment 9 bases; nucleotides outside the gene matches: 7. From germline, CDR1 is ENHRY and CDR2 SYGVKD. The CDR3 sequence is 13 residues long. CDR3 in DNA: TGTGCCATCACGGCGGGGGGGCTTGGTGAGCAGTTCTTC. Amino acid sequence: CAITAGGLGEQFF.

The chain joins TRBV19 to TRBJ1-2; 10 nucleotides agree with TRBD1. V dropped 7 bases and J dropped 0; count of bases not matched to a gene: 2. The CDR3 runs to 14 residues. CDR1 and CDR2 from the germline V gene are LNHDA and SQIVND (reference sequence). The CDR3 loop reads CASTDRGPNYGYTF. The DNA for the CDR3 is TGTGCCAGTACCGACAGGGGGCCTAACTATGGCTACACCTTC.